The 19 T cell receptor beta chains reported below all come from one sample, sequenced in a study of beta chain features in type 1 diabetes. Study conclusions and caveats: Among all four CD4+ subsets, Type 1 diabetes patients had TCRB CDR3s that were moderately but significantly shorter.

Their cognate antigens are unknown. The authors reverse transcribed all of the isolated RNA, so sequencing captured expressed TCRB transcripts. TCRdb's table, derived via immunoSEQ multiplex PCR, lists solely in-frame clones and lacks some. The sample lists a few hundred thousand clones; over 9% were seen once. Sample: central memory CD4+ T cells from blood. All receptors derive from a young man with type 1 diabetes.

This clone was observed at least ten times. The V gene is TRBV5-1, the J gene TRBJ2-2; D possibly matches TRBD1 or TRBD2 (5 bases each). Germline V gives CDR1 SGHRS, CDR2 YFSETQ. The CDR3 sequence is 17 residues long. V was pared by 2 bases and J by 4 bases, with 18 bases between. CDR3 in amino acids: CASSLDSHRGVTGELFF. The CDR3 coding sequence is TGCGCCAGCAGCTTAGACTCCCATCGGGGCGTCACCGGGGAGCTGTTTTTT.

This chain uses TRBV10-3 with TRBJ2-3; no firm D call. The CDR3 is made up of 14 amino acids. Trimming stripped 0 bases from V and 3 bases from J, with 7 bases between. CDR1 and CDR2 from the germline V gene are ENHRY and SYGVKD. CDR3 DNA sequence: TGTGCCATCAGTGAGTCGCTTCCAACAGATACGCAGTATTTT. The encoded protein is CAISESLPTDTQYF.

This clone was found a few times. The chain is built from TRBV6-5 and TRBJ2-5; TRBD2 is a possible D gene (6 bases). Germline V gene data show CDR1 as MNHEY and CDR2 as SVGAGI. CDR3 length equals 14 residues. V gave up 8 bases and J gave up 5 bases, with 18 bases separating them. Written as DNA, the CDR3 is TGTGCCAGCCGACTAGGGCCCAACGCGGAGACCCAGTACTTC. Its translation is CASRLGPNAETQYF.

The rearrangement joins TRBV19 to TRBJ2-4, with 8 bases aligning to TRBD1. The CDR3 spans 16 residues. After removal of 2 bases from V and 5 bases from J, the junction contained 8 bases not matched to a gene. From germline, CDR1 is LNHDA and CDR2 SQIVND (reference sequence). In DNA, the CDR3 is TGTGCCAGTAGTATACCTCGTCAGGGGGCAGAAAACATTCAGTACTTC. Its protein product is CASSIPRQGAENIQYF.

CDR3 DNA sequence: TGCAGTGCTAGGAAGAACACTGAAGCTTTCTTT. Its translation is CSARKNTEAFF. The V call is TRBV20-1, the J call TRBJ1-1; no clear D gene. The CDR3 spans 11 residues. Germline CDR1 is DFQATT and CDR2 is SNEGSKA (reference sequence). The V and J ends lost 3 bases and 1 base respectively, with 3 bases between them.

This clone was counted a few times. Its ends do not fully match the called genes, so a read error is possible. V gene TRBV10-3 combines with J gene TRBJ2-1; 14 bases agree with TRBD2. Germline lookup yields CDR1 ENHRY and CDR2 SYGVKD. CDR3 length: 17 residues. CDR3 in DNA: TGTGCCAGCAGTCACCGTGGGACTAGCGGGAGCAAGGATGAGCAGTTCTTC. Encoded protein: CASSHRGTSGSKDEQFF.

This clone was counted only a few times. V is TRBV27 and J is TRBJ2-3; TRBD1 might be the D (6 bases). V lost 6 bases and J lost 1, with 11 bases in between. Per the germline V gene, CDR1 is MNHEY and CDR2 is SMNVEV (reference sequence). The CDR3 sequence is 14 residues long. DNA of the CDR3: TGTGCCAGCAGCTCGGACAGAGGCACAGATACGCAGTATTTT. Its protein product is CASSSDRGTDTQYF.

In its sample, this clone was seen a few times. The chain carries TRBV7-2 and TRBJ1-1, with D perhaps matching TRBD1 (5 bases). With 3 bases removed from V and 5 bases from J, the gap between germline ends came to 16 bases. CDR1 and CDR2 from the germline V gene are SGHTA and FQGNSA. The CDR3 spans 15 residues. CDR3 coding DNA: TGTGCCAGCAGCTTGGTGGATCCTGGGGGGACTGAAGCTTTCTTT. Translation: CASSLVDPGGTEAFF. Based on the CDR3 plus reference TRBV7-2 and TRBJ1-1, the full variable domain is GAGVSQSPSNKVTEKGKDVELRCDPISGHTALYWYRQSLGQGLEFLIYFQGNSAPDKSGLPSDRFSAERTGGSVSTLTIQRTQQEDSAVYLCASSLVDPGGTEAFFGQGTRLTVV.

This clone was seen more than once but under ten times. The V gene is TRBV2, the J gene TRBJ1-1; the D gene is possibly TRBD1 (5 bases). This CDR3 is built from 15 residues. Germline V gene sequence: CDR1 SNHLY, CDR2 FYNNEI. V was clipped by 6 bases and J by 0 bases, with 14 bases between them. CDR3 sequence reads: CASRRRGDMNTEAFF. DNA for the CDR3: TGTGCCAGCAGGAGAAGGGGCGACATGAACACTGAAGCTTTCTTT.

The V call is TRBV5-4, the J call TRBJ1-5, with D tentatively TRBD1 (5 bases). Germline V CDR1 and CDR2: SGHNT, YYREEE (reference sequence). V was clipped by 4 bases and J by 2 bases, with 13 bases between them. The CDR3 totals 15 residues. The CDR3 DNA sequence: TGTGCCAGCAGCCCGGGGGGGGGTGGCAATCAGCCCCAGCATTTT. Translated: CASSPGGGGNQPQHF.

This clone showed up just a few times. V usage is TRBV28 and J usage is TRBJ2-7, with D unresolved. The CDR3 length is 13 residues. V lost 6 bases and J 0 bases, leaving 9 bases between the germline ends. Germline V lookup: CDR1 MDHEN, CDR2 SYDVKM. CDR3 coding DNA: TGTGCCAGCAGAGAGATTTCCTCCTACGAGCAGTACTTC. Protein sequence: CASREISSYEQYF.

This clone was observed a few times. Here the CDR3 DNA reads TGTGCCAGCAACCGGGGACAGGTTAACACTGAAGCTTTCTTT. Amino acids: CASNRGQVNTEAFF. This chain uses TRBV6-6 with TRBJ1-1; 8 nucleotides match TRBD1. The CDR3 has 14 residues. Germline CDR1 reads MNHNY; CDR2 reads SVGAGI (reference sequence). Trimming at V came to 7 bases and at J to 2 bases, leaving 6 bases not matched to a gene.

The CDR3 coding sequence is TGTGCCAGCAGTTTCCGGGGAACCTACGAGCAGTACTTC. This encodes CASSFRGTYEQYF. This chain uses TRBV27 with TRBJ2-7, with D possibly being TRBD2 (5 bases). V lost 3 bases and J 2 bases, leaving 8 bases between the germline ends. This CDR3 contains 13 residues. The germline V gene has CDR1 MNHEY and CDR2 SMNVEV (reference sequence).

This clone showed up many times. V gene TRBV14 combines with J gene TRBJ1-4; D not certain. The CDR3 extends over 15 amino acids. Trimming took 2 bases from V and 6 from J, leaving 13 bases between them. Germline V gives CDR1 SGHDN, CDR2 FVKESK. CDR3 nucleotides: TGTGCCAGCAGCCAACGGGGATTCGCGGATGAAAAACTGTTTTTT. Residues: CASSQRGFADEKLFF.

The V call is TRBV5-1, the J call TRBJ2-5, with 9 bases that match TRBD2. CDR1 and CDR2 (germline): SGHRS, YFSETQ. V shed 2 bases, J shed 1 base, and the junction held 3 bases outside the gene matches. CDR3 length equals 15 residues. The CDR3 here is CASSLLAGTQETQYF. DNA of the CDR3: TGCGCCAGCAGCTTACTAGCGGGCACCCAAGAGACCCAGTACTTC.

This chain joins TRBV2 and TRBJ1-6; TRBD1 might be the D (5 bases). The V gene lost 6 bases and the J gene lost 6 bases, with 12 bases spanning the gap. From germline, CDR1 is SNHLY and CDR2 FYNNEI. The CDR3 is 14 residues long. The DNA of the CDR3 is TGTGCCAGCAGACCGGGACCGTTTAATTCACCCCTCCACTTT. Protein sequence: CASRPGPFNSPLHF. Full variable domain (rest looked up from reference TRBV2 and TRBJ1-6): EPEVTQTPSHQVTQMGQEVILRCVPISNHLYFYWYRQILGQKVEFLVSFYNNEISEKSEIFDDQFSVERPDGSNFTLKIRSTKLEDSAMYFCASRPGPFNSPLHFGNGTRLTVT.

This clone was picked up a small number of times. This chain connects TRBV4-3 to TRBJ2-1, with a weak D call TRBD2 (5 bases). This CDR3 is 17 amino acids long. Germline V lookup: CDR1 LGHNA, CDR2 YSLEER. V gave up 0 bases and J gave up 7 bases, with 19 bases separating them. DNA for the CDR3: TGCGCCAGCAGCCAAGATCTTTACCACAACGGAGGTAATGAGCAGTTCTTC. Translation gives CASSQDLYHNGGNEQFF.

This clone was found a few times. This chain uses TRBV10-3 with TRBJ1-6, with a possible D match to TRBD1 (5 bases). The germline CDR1 and CDR2 sequences are ENHRY and SYGVKD. The CDR3 sequence is 16 residues long. The germline V and J ends were trimmed by 0 bases and 10 bases, with 16 bases remaining between them. CDR3 amino acids: CAISESTQGGDSPLHF. In DNA, the CDR3 is TGTGCCATCAGTGAGTCGACTCAGGGAGGGGACTCACCCCTCCACTTT.

The chain uses TRBV5-1 and TRBJ2-7; 9 positions match TRBD1. The V and J ends lost 6 bases and 3 bases, in that order; junction bases with no gene match: 10. The germline gives CDR1 SGHRS, CDR2 YFSETQ. The CDR3 totals 15 residues. The CDR3 spells CASTRDRGVDYEQYF. For the CDR3, the DNA is TGCGCCAGCACCAGAGACAGGGGGGTGGACTACGAGCAGTACTTC.